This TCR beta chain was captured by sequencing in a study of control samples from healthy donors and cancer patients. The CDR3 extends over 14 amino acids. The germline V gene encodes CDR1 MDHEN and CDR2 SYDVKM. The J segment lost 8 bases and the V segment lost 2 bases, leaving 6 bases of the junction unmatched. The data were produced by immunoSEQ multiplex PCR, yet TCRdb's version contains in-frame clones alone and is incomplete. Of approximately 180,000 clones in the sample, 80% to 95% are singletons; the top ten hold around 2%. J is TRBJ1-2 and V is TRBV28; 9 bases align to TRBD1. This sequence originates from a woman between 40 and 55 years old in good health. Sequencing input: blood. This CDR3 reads CASSLGDRAWGYTF. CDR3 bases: TGTGCCAGCAGTTTAGGGGACAGGGCGTGGGGCTACACCTTC.